This T cell receptor beta chain was found in a study of blood T cell repertoires in COVID-19. Overall study: Whether acute or convalescent, the COVID-19 samples came from the United States, Italy and Spain. From T cells, B-cell-depleted T cells, or PBMCs came the material, which was cDNA or gDNA.

The CDR3 loop spans 13 amino acids. The junction had 8 bases not matched to a gene; V was cut back by 4 bases and J by 8 bases. CDR1 and CDR2 (germline): SGHDT, YYEEEE. Original handling: Nucleated cell number was recorded as an estimate derived from reference gene primer amplification. Data came from immunoSEQ multiplex PCR; TCRdb stores just in-frame clones and leaves some out. V and J calls and clone size are copied from that table; D and trimming were computed from the DNA. The sample lists some 120,000 clones, about 80% occurring once. V is TRBV5-6 and J is TRBJ1-2; 7 bases align to TRBD1. The sequenced sample was peripheral blood. The receptor comes from a woman aged 55-69 years with acute or convalescent COVID-19. DNA for the CDR3: TGTGCCAGCAGCCCGACAGGGCCGGGAGGCTACACCTTC. Translating it yields CASSPTGPGGYTF.